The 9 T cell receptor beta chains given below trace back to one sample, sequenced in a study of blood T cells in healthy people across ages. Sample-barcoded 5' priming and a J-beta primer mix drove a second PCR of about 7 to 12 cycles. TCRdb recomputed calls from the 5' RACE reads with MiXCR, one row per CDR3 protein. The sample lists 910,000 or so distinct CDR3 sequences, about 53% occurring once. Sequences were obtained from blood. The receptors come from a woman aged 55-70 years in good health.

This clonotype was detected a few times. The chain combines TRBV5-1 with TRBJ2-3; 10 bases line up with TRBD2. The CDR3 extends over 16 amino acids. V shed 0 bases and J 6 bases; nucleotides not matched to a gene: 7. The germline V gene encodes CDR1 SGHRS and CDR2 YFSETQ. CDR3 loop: CASSLDLAGASDTQYF. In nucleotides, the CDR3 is TGCGCCAGCAGCTTGGACCTAGCGGGAGCGTCGGATACGCAGTATTTT. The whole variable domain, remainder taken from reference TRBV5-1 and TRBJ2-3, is KAGVTQTPRYLIKTRGQQVTLSCSPISGHRSVSWYQQTPGQGLQFLFEYFSETQRNKGNFPGRFSGRQFSNSRSEMNVSTLELGDSALYLCASSLDLAGASDTQYFGPGTRLTVL.

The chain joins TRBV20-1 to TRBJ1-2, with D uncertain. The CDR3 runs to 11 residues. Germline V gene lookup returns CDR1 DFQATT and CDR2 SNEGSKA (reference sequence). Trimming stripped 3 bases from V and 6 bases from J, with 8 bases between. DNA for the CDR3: TGCAGTGCTAGCGTTCTGGATGGCTACACCTTC. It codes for CSASVLDGYTF.

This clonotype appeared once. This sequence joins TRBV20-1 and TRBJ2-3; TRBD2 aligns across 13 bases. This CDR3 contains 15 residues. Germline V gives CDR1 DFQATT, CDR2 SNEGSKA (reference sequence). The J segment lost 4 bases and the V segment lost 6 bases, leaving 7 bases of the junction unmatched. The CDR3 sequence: CSARTSGSVSDTQYF. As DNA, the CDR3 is TGCAGTGCCCGGACTAGCGGGAGTGTCTCAGATACGCAGTATTTT.

CDR3 protein: CASRRSPSSTDTQYF. The DNA of the CDR3 is TGTGCCAGCAGGAGAAGCCCGTCATCCACAGATACGCAGTATTTT. The V call is TRBV2, the J call TRBJ2-3; D not certain. CDR3 size: 15 residues. V shed 6 bases and J shed 2 bases, with 15 bases lying between them. CDR1 and CDR2 (germline): SNHLY, FYNNEI.

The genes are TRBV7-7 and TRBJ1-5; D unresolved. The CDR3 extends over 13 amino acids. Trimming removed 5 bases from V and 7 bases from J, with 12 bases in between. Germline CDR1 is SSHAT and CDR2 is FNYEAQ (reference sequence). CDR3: CASSLNPEQPQHF. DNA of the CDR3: TGTGCCAGCAGCCTCAACCCCGAGCAGCCCCAGCATTTT.

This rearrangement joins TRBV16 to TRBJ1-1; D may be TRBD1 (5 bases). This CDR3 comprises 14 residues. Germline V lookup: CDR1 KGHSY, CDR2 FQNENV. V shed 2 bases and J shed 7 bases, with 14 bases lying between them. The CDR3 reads CASSQAAGHYEAFF. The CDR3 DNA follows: TGTGCCAGCAGCCAAGCCGCAGGGCACTATGAAGCTTTCTTT.

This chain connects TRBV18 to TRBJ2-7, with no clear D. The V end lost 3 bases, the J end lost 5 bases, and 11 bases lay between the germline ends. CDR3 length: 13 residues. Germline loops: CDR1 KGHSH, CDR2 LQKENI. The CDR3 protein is CASSPYLSDEQYF. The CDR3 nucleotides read TGTGCCAGCTCACCTTACCTATCCGACGAGCAGTACTTC.

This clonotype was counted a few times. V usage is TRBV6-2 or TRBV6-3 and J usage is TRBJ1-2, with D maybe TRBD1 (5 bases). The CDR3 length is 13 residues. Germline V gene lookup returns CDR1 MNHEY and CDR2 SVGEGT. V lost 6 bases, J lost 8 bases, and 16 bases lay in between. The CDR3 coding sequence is TGTGCCAGCAGACCCGACAGCCCGGGGGGCTACACCTTC. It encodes CASRPDSPGGYTF.

The CDR3 DNA reads TGCAGTGCTAGAGATCAGGGGACGAATTCACCCCTCCACTTT. Its translation is CSARDQGTNSPLHF. The chain links TRBV20-1 to TRBJ1-6, with D tentatively TRBD1 (6 bases). Germline V gene lookup returns CDR1 DFQATT and CDR2 SNEGSKA (reference sequence). CDR3 length: 14 amino acids. Trimming took 0 bases from V and 7 from J, leaving 10 bases between them.